The following is a T cell receptor beta chain sequence with its context. Its antigen remains unidentified. Germline V gene sequence: CDR1 SNHLY, CDR2 FYNNEI. The CDR3 covers 14 residues. Trimming left V 6 bases short and J 0 bases short, with 11 bases between. This specimen comes from a study of shared clonotypes between healthy human individuals. About the study: Plates per donor: three CD4 naive, three CD4 memory, two CD8 naive, one CD8 memory.

Findings and limits, study-wide: Clonotypes which were not shared had lower generation probabilities than clonotypes that all four donors shared. Naive subsets, compared against memory subsets, generally had larger estimated richness values.

Investigators spread the genomic DNA of each subset evenly over several immunoSEQ plates. This table comes from immunoSEQ multiplex PCR, and its TCRdb copy is limited to in-frame clones, with some not included. The data show under 2,500,000 clones, almost 96% seen once. What was sequenced was naive CD4+ T cells sorted from blood. Subset indicated: CD45RA+ positively selected. This TCR was sampled from a man between 18 and 29 years old in good health. V gene TRBV2 combines with J gene TRBJ1-1; TRBD1 is a possible D gene (5 bases). The CDR3 loop reads CASREQAMNTEAFF. The CDR3 bases are TGTGCCAGCAGGGAACAGGCAATGAACACTGAAGCTTTCTTT.